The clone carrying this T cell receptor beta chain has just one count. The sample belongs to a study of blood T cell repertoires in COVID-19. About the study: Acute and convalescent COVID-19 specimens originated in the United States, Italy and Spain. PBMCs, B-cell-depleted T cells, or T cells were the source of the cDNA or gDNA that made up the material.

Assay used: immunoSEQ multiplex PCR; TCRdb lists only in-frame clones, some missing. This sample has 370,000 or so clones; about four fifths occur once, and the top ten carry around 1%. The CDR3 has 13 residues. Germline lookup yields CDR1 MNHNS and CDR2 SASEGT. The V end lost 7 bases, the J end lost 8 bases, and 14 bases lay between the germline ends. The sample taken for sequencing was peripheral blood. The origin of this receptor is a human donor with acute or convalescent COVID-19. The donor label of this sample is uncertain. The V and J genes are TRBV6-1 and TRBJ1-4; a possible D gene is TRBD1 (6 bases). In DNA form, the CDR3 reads TGTGCCAGCAAACAGGGCGGCCGAGAAAAACTGTTTTTT. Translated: CASKQGGREKLFF.